The clone carrying this T cell receptor (beta chain) was recorded many times. The data were obtained in a study of spatial heterogeneity in lung cancer. The time point denotes: sample taken at primary tumor resection. CDR1 SEHNR and CDR2 FQNEAQ come from the germline V gene (reference sequence). The CDR3 loop spans 15 amino acids. The germline V and J ends were trimmed by 0 bases and 8 bases, with 13 bases remaining between them. Each CDR3 protein gets one entry after TCRdb re-called the 5' RACE reads with MiXCR. The sample contains some 21,000 distinct CDR3 sequences, about 4.6% of which appear only once.

V usage is TRBV7-9 and J usage is TRBJ1-4; D is possibly TRBD1 (5 bases). This clonotype originated in a male donor with early-stage non-small cell lung cancer. The sample here was PBMCs, taken at surgery. CDR3 DNA: TGTGCCAGCAGCTTAGCGGCGGGGGTAGTCGAAAAACTGTTTTTT. Its protein product is CASSLAAGVVEKLFF.